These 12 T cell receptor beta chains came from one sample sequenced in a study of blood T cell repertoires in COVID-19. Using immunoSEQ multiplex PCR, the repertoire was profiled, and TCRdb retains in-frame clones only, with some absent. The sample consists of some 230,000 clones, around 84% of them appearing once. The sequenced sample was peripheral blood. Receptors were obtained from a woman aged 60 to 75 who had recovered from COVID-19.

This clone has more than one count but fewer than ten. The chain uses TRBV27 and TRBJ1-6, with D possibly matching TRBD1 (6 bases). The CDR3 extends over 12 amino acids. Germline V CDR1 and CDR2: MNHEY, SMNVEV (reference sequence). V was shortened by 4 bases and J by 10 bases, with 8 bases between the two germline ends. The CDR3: CASSSGQSPLHF. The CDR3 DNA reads TGTGCCAGCAGTTCAGGACAGTCACCCCTCCACTTT.

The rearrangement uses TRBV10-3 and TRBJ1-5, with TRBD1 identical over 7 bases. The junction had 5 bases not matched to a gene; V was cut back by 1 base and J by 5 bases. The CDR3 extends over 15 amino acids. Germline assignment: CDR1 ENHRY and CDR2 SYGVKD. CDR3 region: CAISEYRDSYQPQHF. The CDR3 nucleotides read TGTGCCATCAGTGAGTACCGGGACAGTTATCAGCCCCAGCATTTT.

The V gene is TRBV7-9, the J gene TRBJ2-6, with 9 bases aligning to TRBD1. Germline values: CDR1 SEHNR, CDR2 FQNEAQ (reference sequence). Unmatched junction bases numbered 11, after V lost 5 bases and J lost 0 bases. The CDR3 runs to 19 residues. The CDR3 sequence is CASSTLPGQGSSGANVLTF. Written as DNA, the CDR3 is TGTGCCAGCAGCACTCTACCGGGACAGGGAAGCTCTGGGGCCAACGTCCTGACTTTC.

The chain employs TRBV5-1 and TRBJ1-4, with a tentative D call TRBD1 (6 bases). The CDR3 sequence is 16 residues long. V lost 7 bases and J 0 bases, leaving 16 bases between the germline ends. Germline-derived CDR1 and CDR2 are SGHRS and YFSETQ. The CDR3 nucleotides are TGCGCCAGCTCGAGGGGGAGTGCCGCAACTAATGAAAAACTGTTTTTT. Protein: CASSRGSAATNEKLFF.

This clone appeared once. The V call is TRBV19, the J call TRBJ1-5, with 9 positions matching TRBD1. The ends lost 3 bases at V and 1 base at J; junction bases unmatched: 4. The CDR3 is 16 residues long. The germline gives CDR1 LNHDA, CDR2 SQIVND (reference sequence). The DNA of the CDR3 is TGTGCCAGTAGTATCTCCGGGACAGGGAGCAATCAGCCCCAGCATTTT. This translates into CASSISGTGSNQPQHF.

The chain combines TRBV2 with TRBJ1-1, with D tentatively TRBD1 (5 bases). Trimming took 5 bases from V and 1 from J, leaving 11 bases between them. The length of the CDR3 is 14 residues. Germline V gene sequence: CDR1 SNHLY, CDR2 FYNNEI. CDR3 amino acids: CASSYGASNTEAFF. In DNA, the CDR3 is TGTGCCAGCAGTTATGGGGCGTCGAACACTGAAGCTTTCTTT. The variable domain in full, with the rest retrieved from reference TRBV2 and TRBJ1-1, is EPEVTQTPSHQVTQMGQEVILRCVPISNHLYFYWYRQILGQKVEFLVSFYNNEISEKSEIFDDQFSVERPDGSNFTLKIRSTKLEDSAMYFCASSYGASNTEAFFGQGTRLTVV.

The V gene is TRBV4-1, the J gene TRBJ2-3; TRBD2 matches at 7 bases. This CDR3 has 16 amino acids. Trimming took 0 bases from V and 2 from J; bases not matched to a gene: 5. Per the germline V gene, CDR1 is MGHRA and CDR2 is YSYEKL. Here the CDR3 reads CASSQDIRLATDTQYF. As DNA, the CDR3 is TGCGCCAGCAGCCAAGATATCCGACTAGCCACAGATACGCAGTATTTT.

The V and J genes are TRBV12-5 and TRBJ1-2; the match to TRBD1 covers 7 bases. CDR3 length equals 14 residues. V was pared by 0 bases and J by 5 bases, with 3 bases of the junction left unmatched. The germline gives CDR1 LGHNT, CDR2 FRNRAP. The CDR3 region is CASGLVGTVYGYTF. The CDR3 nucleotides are TGTGCTAGTGGTTTGGTGGGGACAGTTTATGGCTACACCTTC.

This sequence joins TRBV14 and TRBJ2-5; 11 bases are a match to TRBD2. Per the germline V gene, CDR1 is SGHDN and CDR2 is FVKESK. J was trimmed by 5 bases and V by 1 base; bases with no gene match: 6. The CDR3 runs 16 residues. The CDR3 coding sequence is TGTGCCAGCAGCCAAGTTCCTAGCGGGGGGCTGGAGACCCAGTACTTC. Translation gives CASSQVPSGGLETQYF.

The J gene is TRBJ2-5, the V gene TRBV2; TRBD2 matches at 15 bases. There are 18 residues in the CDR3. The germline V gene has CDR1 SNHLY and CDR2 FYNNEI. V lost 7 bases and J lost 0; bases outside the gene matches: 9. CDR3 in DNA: TGTGCCAGCAAGGGACTAGCGGGGGGCCCGCCTTACCAAGAGACCCAGTACTTC. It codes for CASKGLAGGPPYQETQYF.

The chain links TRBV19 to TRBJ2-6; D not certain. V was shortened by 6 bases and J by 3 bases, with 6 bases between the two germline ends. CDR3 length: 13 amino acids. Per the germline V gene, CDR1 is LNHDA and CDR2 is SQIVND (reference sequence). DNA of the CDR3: TGTGCCAGTAGAACAAATGGGGCCAACGTCCTGACTTTC. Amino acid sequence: CASRTNGANVLTF.

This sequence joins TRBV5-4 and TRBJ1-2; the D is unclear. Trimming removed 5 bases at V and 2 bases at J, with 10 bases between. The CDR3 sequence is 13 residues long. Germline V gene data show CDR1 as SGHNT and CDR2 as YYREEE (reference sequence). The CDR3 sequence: CASRRFANYGYTF. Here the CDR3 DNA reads TGTGCCAGCAGGAGATTCGCAAACTATGGCTACACCTTC.